This T cell receptor beta chain was identified in a study of circulating and synovial CD4+ cells in juvenile arthritis. Donors were patients with active juvenile idiopathic arthritis. A few counts support this clone. The antigen is unknown. Germline V gene data show CDR1 as SGHVS and CDR2 as FNYEAQ. The V end lost 6 bases, the J end lost 1 base, and 12 bases lay between the germline ends. The CDR3 is 14 residues long. General study points: Bulk blood CD4 samples held at least an order of magnitude more or fewer genomes than CPL. Circulating pathogenic-like lymphocytes shared a substantially higher fraction of CDR3 sequences with synovium than bulk blood.

The repertoire was sequenced with immunoSEQ multiplex PCR; TCRdb's copy has only in-frame clones and lacks some. The sample consists of tens of thousands of clones, just under 95% of them appearing once. The V gene is TRBV7-6, the J gene TRBJ1-1, with D possibly TRBD1 on 5 matching bases. The TCR was taken from a human donor with juvenile idiopathic arthritis. Sequencing was performed on CD4+ T cells from blood. As DNA, the CDR3 is TGTGCCAGCAGATCCAGGGTAGGGAACACTGAAGCTTTCTTT. Translating it yields CASRSRVGNTEAFF. Using reference TRBV7-6 and TRBJ1-1 for the parts outside the CDR3, the full variable domain is GAGVSQSPRYKVTKRGQDVALRCDPISGHVSLYWYRQALGQGPEFLTYFNYEAQQDKSGLPNDRFSAERPEGSISTLTIQRTEQRDSAMYRCASRSRVGNTEAFFGQGTRLTVV.